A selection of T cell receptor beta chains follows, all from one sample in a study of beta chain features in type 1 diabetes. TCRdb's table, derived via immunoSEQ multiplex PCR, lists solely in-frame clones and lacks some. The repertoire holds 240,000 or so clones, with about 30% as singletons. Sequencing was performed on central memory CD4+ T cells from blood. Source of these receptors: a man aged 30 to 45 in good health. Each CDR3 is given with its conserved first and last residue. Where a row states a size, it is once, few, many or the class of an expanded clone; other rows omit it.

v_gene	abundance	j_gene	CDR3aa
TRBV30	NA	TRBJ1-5	CAWSRGSNQPQHF
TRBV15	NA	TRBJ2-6	CATISWGRGTGANVLTF
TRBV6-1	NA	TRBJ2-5	CASSEPLARKTQYF
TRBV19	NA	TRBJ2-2	CASSISAANTGELFF
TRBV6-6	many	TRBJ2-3	CASSIQGRDTQYF
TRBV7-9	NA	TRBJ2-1	CASSSGGPGSNEQFF
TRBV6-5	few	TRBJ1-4	CASKPTGQGGEKLFF
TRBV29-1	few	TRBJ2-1	CSATSGSDEQFF
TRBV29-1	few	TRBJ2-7	CSVLRDRDYEQYF
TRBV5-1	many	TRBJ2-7	CASGTGSDEQYF
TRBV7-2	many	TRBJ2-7	CASRWTNYEQYF